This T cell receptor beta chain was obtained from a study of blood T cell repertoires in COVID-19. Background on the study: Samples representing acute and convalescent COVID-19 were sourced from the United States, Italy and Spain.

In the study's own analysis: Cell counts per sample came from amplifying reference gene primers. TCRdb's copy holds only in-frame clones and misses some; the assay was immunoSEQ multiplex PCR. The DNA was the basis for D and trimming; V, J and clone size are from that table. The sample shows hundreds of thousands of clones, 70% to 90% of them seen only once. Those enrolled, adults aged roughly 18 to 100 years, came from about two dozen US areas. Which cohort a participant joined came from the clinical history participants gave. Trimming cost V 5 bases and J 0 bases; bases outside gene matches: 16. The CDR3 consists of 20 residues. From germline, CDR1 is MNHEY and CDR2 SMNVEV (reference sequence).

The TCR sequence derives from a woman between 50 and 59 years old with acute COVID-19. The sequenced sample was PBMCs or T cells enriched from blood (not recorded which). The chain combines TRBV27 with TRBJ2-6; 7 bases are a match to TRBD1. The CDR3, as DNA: TGTGCCAGCAGTCCCTCACTACAGGGGTTATCCCCCTCTGGGGCCAACGTCCTGACTTTC. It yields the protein CASSPSLQGLSPSGANVLTF.